This record looks at one TCR beta chain sequence and its context. Its antigen is undetermined. These data come from a study of molecular identifiers for immune sequencing clone quantification. Study results and caveats: Among effectors, clones above 20 RNA copies held over 99% of molecules; among naive cells, under 1%.

CDR1 and CDR2 from the germline V gene are SGHTA and FQGNSA. The V and J ends lost 2 bases and 2 bases, in that order; junction bases with no gene match: 4. The CDR3 has 15 residues. Between roughly 17,000 and 1,000,000 sorted cells, with 10%, 30% or 50% RNA, yielded naive CD8 libraries. The use of previously described methods and listed TCR primers produced the bulk TCR libraries. One entry per CDR3 protein results from TCRdb running MiXCR on the PCR reads. The sample has about 68,000 distinct CDR3 sequences, 15% to 20% seen once; the top ten hold about 1.5%. The gene calls are TRBV7-2 and TRBJ2-7, with 9 bases that match TRBD2. The clonotype was recovered from a human donor in good health. Some libraries in this study had Jurkat cell RNA spiked in. The sequenced sample consisted of naive CD8+ T cells from blood, with Jurkat cell RNA spiked in. Subset in this sample: FACS-sorted CD8+CD4-CCR7+CD45RA+ naive T cells. CDR3 sequence (DNA): TGTGCCAGCAGCTTACTAGCGGGATCCGCCTACGAGCAGTACTTC. Translating it yields CASSLLAGSAYEQYF.